This is a list of T cell receptor beta chains from one sample in a study of T cells after yellow fever vaccination. MiXCR, applied by TCRdb to the 5' RACE reads, yields one record per CDR3 protein. The repertoire holds 550,000 to 750,000 distinct CDR3 sequences, with roughly 14% as singletons. The sequencing here drew on PBMCs, taken on the day of the yellow fever booster vaccination. The origin of the receptors is a man younger than 40 who received the YFV17D yellow fever vaccine. The CDR3 runs from the conserved cysteine through the conserved F or W. D genes are given only for firm matches. A clone size is listed for some rows: how often the clone was seen (once, few, many), or a class if it is expanded.

TRBJ2-7	TRBV20-1	NA	NA	CSLDSSSYEQYF	TGCAGCTTGGACTCCTCCTCCTACGAGCAGTACTTC
TRBJ1-1	TRBV7-2	NA	NA	CASSSRQLAFF	TGTGCCAGCAGCTCACGACAGTTAGCTTTCTTT
TRBJ2-7	TRBV18	TRBD1	few	CASSQDRQTEQYF	TGTGCCAGCTCCCAGGACAGGCAGACCGAGCAGTACTTC
TRBJ2-5	TRBV29-1	TRBD1	few	CSVGVAGGRETQYF	TGCAGCGTTGGGGTGGCAGGGGGCCGTGAGACCCAGTACTTC
TRBJ1-6	TRBV5-1	NA	NA	CASSLGQSLDSPLHF	TGCGCCAGCAGCTTGGGGCAGTCTTTGGATTCACCCCTCCACTTT
TRBJ2-3	TRBV7-9	NA	NA	CASSPPPVDTQYF	TGTGCCAGCAGCCCTCCCCCCGTGGATACGCAGTATTTT
TRBJ2-3	TRBV19	TRBD2	few	CASSMGLAAFTDTQYF	TGTGCCAGTAGTATGGGACTAGCGGCTTTCACAGATACGCAGTATTTT
TRBJ2-1	TRBV6-5	NA	few	CASSYFREKVNEQFF	TGTGCCAGCAGTTATTTCCGGGAGAAGGTCAATGAGCAGTTCTTC
TRBJ2-7	TRBV6-2/TRBV6-3	TRBD2	NA	CASRKTSVHHEQYF	TGTGCCAGCAGGAAGACTAGCGTCCATCACGAGCAGTACTTC
TRBJ2-7	TRBV2	NA	NA	CANSGPRDEQYF	TGTGCCAACTCCGGCCCCCGGGACGAGCAGTACTTC
TRBJ2-3	TRBV12-3/TRBV12-4	TRBD2	NA	CASRPGLAGHGDTQYF	TGTGCCAGCAGACCCGGACTAGCGGGTCATGGAGATACGCAGTATTTT
TRBJ2-1	TRBV19	NA	NA	CASSILSWPSEQFF	TGTGCCAGTAGTATCCTCTCCTGGCCAAGCGAGCAGTTCTTC
TRBJ2-1	TRBV18	NA	NA	CASSPMGDSYNEQFF	TGTGCCAGCTCACCAATGGGAGACAGCTACAATGAGCAGTTCTTC
TRBJ2-1	TRBV6-1	NA	NA	CASTQGVGVTNEQFF	TGTGCCAGCACCCAAGGGGTGGGAGTGACGAATGAGCAGTTCTTC
TRBJ2-2	TRBV2	NA	NA	CASRESDANTGELFF	TGTGCCAGCAGGGAATCAGACGCGAACACCGGGGAGCTGTTTTTT
TRBJ2-7	TRBV4-3	TRBD1	few	CASSQTTPGTGHYEQYF	TGCGCCAGCAGCCAAACCACGCCCGGGACAGGGCATTACGAGCAGTACTTC
TRBJ2-7	TRBV5-1	TRBD1	many	CASSFLGTGAYEQYF	TGCGCCAGCAGCTTCCTGGGGACAGGAGCCTACGAGCAGTACTTC
TRBJ2-5	TRBV6-2/TRBV6-3	TRBD2	few	CASRASGSGETQYF	TGTGCCAGCAGGGCCAGCGGGAGTGGCGAGACCCAGTACTTC
TRBJ2-7	TRBV28	NA	many	CAITNPASTYEQYF	TGTGCCATCACGAACCCAGCGAGCACCTACGAGCAGTACTTC
TRBJ2-5	TRBV15	TRBD2	NA	CATSRTPLADQETQYF	TGTGCCACCAGCAGGACACCTCTAGCGGATCAAGAGACCCAGTACTTC
TRBJ2-4	TRBV29-1	TRBD2	NA	CSAVAGSIQYF	TGCAGCGCCGTAGCGGGATCTATTCAGTACTTC
TRBJ1-1	TRBV5-1	NA	few	CASAVNTEAFF	TGCGCCAGCGCAGTGAACACTGAAGCTTTCTTT
TRBJ1-1	TRBV15	NA	NA	CATSRGGGAMNTEAFF	TGTGCCACCAGCAGAGGTGGCGGCGCCATGAACACTGAAGCTTTCTTT
TRBJ1-2	TRBV15	NA	NA	CATSRGGWQGKSDGYTF	TGTGCCACCAGCAGAGGGGGGTGGCAGGGGAAGTCCGATGGCTACACCTTC
TRBJ1-2	TRBV20-1	NA	few	CSANPRVGYTF	TGCAGTGCAAACCCCAGGGTCGGCTACACCTTC
TRBJ1-3	TRBV7-2	NA	NA	CASSLYPFSGNTIYF	TGTGCCAGCAGCTTATACCCGTTCTCTGGAAACACCATATATTTT
TRBJ1-3	TRBV18	NA	few	CASSPPSSSGNTIYF	TGTGCCAGCTCACCACCTTCGAGCTCTGGAAACACCATATATTTT
TRBJ2-1	TRBV6-2/TRBV6-3	NA	few	CASSYYAGRRNEQFF	TGTGCCAGCAGTTACTACGCGGGACGCCGCAATGAGCAGTTCTTC
TRBJ2-7	TRBV20-1	NA	NA	CSARALDSTYEQYF	TGCAGTGCAAGAGCCCTGGACAGCACCTACGAGCAGTACTTC
TRBJ2-5	TRBV7-6	NA	few	CASSLETPQGRGETQYF	TGTGCCAGCAGCTTGGAAACTCCACAGGGCCGGGGGGAGACCCAGTACTTC
TRBJ2-7	TRBV11-2	TRBD1	NA	CASSYRQGYEQYF	TGTGCCAGCAGCTACCGACAGGGCTACGAGCAGTACTTC
TRBJ2-1	TRBV7-2	NA	few	CASSLSGSLVNEQFF	TGTGCCAGCAGCTTAAGTGGGAGTTTGGTAAATGAGCAGTTCTTC
TRBJ2-7	TRBV6-9	TRBD1	NA	CASSTGTGLYEQYF	TGTGCCAGCAGTACCGGGACAGGGCTTTACGAGCAGTACTTC
TRBJ1-1	TRBV4-3	TRBD1	NA	CASRPGQGDTEAFF	TGCGCCAGCCGACCGGGACAGGGGGACACTGAAGCTTTCTTT
TRBJ2-7	TRBV29-1	NA	few	CSVEVGTVDGGGLYEQYF	TGCAGCGTTGAAGTTGGGACTGTGGACGGAGGCGGGCTATACGAGCAGTACTTC
TRBJ2-2	TRBV24-1	NA	few	CATSDGRNTGELFF	TGTGCCACCAGTGACGGACGGAACACCGGGGAGCTGTTTTTT
TRBJ2-5	TRBV27	NA	NA	CASSFSRQPTGTETQYF	TGTGCCAGCAGTTTTTCCCGACAACCCACCGGCACTGAGACCCAGTACTTC
TRBJ2-1	TRBV5-1	TRBD1	NA	CASSSRTGEQFF	TGCGCCAGCAGCTCCAGGACAGGAGAGCAGTTCTTC
TRBJ2-7	TRBV5-6	TRBD1	few	CASRGWTGGYEQYF	TGTGCCAGCAGAGGGTGGACAGGGGGCTACGAGCAGTACTTC
TRBJ2-7	TRBV4-2	TRBD2	NA	CASSQAASGTSGSYEQYF	TGTGCCAGCAGCCAAGCCGCATCCGGGACTAGCGGGAGTTACGAGCAGTACTTC
TRBJ2-3	TRBV4-1	NA	NA	CASSHLDTDTQYF	TGCGCCAGCAGCCATCTGGACACAGATACGCAGTATTTT
TRBJ2-2	TRBV14	TRBD2	NA	CASSPSGTYAGELFF	TGTGCCAGCAGCCCTAGCGGGACTTATGCCGGGGAGCTGTTTTTT
TRBJ2-7	TRBV6-5	NA	NA	CASSYEARGSYEQYF	TGTGCCAGCAGTTACGAGGCCAGGGGCTCCTACGAGCAGTACTTC
TRBJ2-5	TRBV4-3	NA	many	CASSHRGLGGETQYF	TGCGCCAGCAGCCACAGGGGCCTTGGGGGAGAGACCCAGTACTTC
TRBJ2-7	TRBV6-1	NA	NA	CASSEGQRYEQYF	TGTGCCAGCAGTGAAGGACAGAGGTACGAGCAGTACTTC
TRBJ2-3	TRBV24-1	TRBD1	few	CATSDSRQGADTQYF	TGTGCCACCAGTGATTCGCGACAGGGTGCAGATACGCAGTATTTT
TRBJ2-1	TRBV5-1	NA	NA	CASSLVDEYYNEQFF	TGCGCCAGCAGCTTGGTGGACGAGTACTACAATGAGCAGTTCTTC
TRBJ1-5	TRBV6-2/TRBV6-3	NA	few	CASSYVQQNQPQHF	TGTGCCAGCAGTTACGTTCAACAGAATCAGCCCCAGCATTTT
TRBJ2-2	TRBV19	TRBD2	few	CASCRGVTGELFF	TGTGCCAGTTGTCGGGGGGTCACCGGGGAGCTGTTTTTT
TRBJ2-2	TRBV7-3	NA	few	CASSPGLTTGELFF	TGTGCCAGCAGCCCTGGACTAACGACCGGGGAGCTGTTTTTT
TRBJ2-6	TRBV4-1	NA	NA	CASSQVFRGSGANVLTF	TGCGCCAGCAGCCAAGTCTTCCGAGGTTCTGGGGCCAACGTCCTGACTTTC
TRBJ2-1	TRBV12-5	NA	few	CASGGIAPYNEQFF	TGTGCTAGTGGTGGGATCGCTCCCTACAATGAGCAGTTCTTC
TRBJ2-1	TRBV5-1	NA	few	CASSFVQSSYNEQFF	TGCGCCAGCAGCTTTGTCCAGAGCTCCTACAATGAGCAGTTCTTC
TRBJ2-7	TRBV30	TRBD1	few	CAWSRDSGGSYEQYF	TGTGCCTGGAGTCGGGACAGCGGCGGCTCCTACGAGCAGTACTTC
TRBJ1-2	TRBV20-1	NA	once	CSARAREDGYTF	TGCAGTGCTAGAGCCAGGGAGGACGGCTACACCTTC
TRBJ2-7	TRBV4-2	TRBD2	NA	CASSPLRGGAEQYF	TGTGCCAGCAGCCCTCTCCGGGGGGGCGCTGAGCAGTACTTC
TRBJ2-2	TRBV7-2	TRBD1	few	CASSEQGALTGELFF	TGTGCCAGCAGCGAACAGGGGGCTCTGACCGGGGAGCTGTTTTTT